The 18 T cell receptor beta chains given below trace back to one sample, sequenced in a study of beta chain features in type 1 diabetes. Since all of the isolated RNA was reverse transcribed, expressed TCRB transcripts were what got sequenced. Sequencing used immunoSEQ multiplex PCR; TCRdb keeps in-frame clones, though not all of them. The table shows roughly 250,000 clones, with about a fifth occurring only once. No antigens are known for them. Findings and limits, study-wide: Within each of all four CD4+ subsets, Type 1 diabetes patients had TCRB CDR3s that were moderately but significantly shorter.

Sequenced: naive CD4+ T cells from blood. The receptors were sampled from a woman between 40 and 55 years old with type 1 diabetes.

This chain links TRBV7-9 with TRBJ1-2; maybe TRBD1 (6 bases). Trimming removed 3 bases at V and 8 bases at J, with 13 bases between. The CDR3 covers 13 residues. Germline lookup yields CDR1 SEHNR and CDR2 FQNEAQ (reference sequence). For the CDR3, the DNA is TGTGCCAGCAGCTTGCGGGCAGGGGAAGGCTACACCTTC. Translating gives CASSLRAGEGYTF.

There are a few counts of this clone. V gene TRBV10-3 combines with J gene TRBJ2-3; a weak D match, TRBD2 (6 bases). Germline CDR1 reads ENHRY; CDR2 reads SYGVKD. V was trimmed by 10 bases and J by 6 bases, leaving 11 bases between them. CDR3 length: 11 residues. The DNA for the CDR3 is TGTGCCACCGGGGGAACGGATACGCAGTATTTT. Its protein product is CATGGTDTQYF.

This sequence joins TRBV27 and TRBJ1-1; 7 nucleotides match TRBD1. Trimming took 8 bases from V and 2 from J; bases not matched to a gene: 11. CDR1 MNHEY and CDR2 SMNVEV come from the germline V gene (reference sequence). This CDR3 is 15 amino acids long. The CDR3 spells CASLLRTGVNTEAFF. For the CDR3, the DNA is TGTGCCAGCCTTCTTCGGACAGGTGTAAACACTGAAGCTTTCTTT.

The chain links TRBV19 to TRBJ1-5; no definite D call. The ends were cut back, 5 bases at V and 0 bases at J, with 11 bases in the middle. Germline V lookup: CDR1 LNHDA, CDR2 SQIVND (reference sequence). The CDR3 is made up of 15 amino acids. The DNA for the CDR3 is TGTGCCAGTAGTGTCGGACTGATTAGCAATCAGCCCCAGCATTTT. Translating gives CASSVGLISNQPQHF.

This clone has only a few counts. The chain uses TRBV6-5 and TRBJ1-5, with 10 bases identical to TRBD1. The CDR3 length is 15 residues. Germline values: CDR1 MNHEY, CDR2 SVGAGI. The trim removed 6 bases at V and 5 bases at J, leaving 7 bases unmatched. The CDR3 protein is CASRRGTGDYQPQHF. The DNA for the CDR3 is TGTGCCAGCAGGCGAGGGACAGGGGATTATCAGCCCCAGCATTTT.

This clone was seen a few times. This chain joins TRBV15 and TRBJ2-3; TRBD2 might be the D (5 bases). The CDR3 sequence is 14 residues long. Germline values: CDR1 LNHNV, CDR2 YYDKDF (reference sequence). Trimming stripped 3 bases from V and 4 bases from J, with 11 bases between. CDR3 coding DNA: TGTGCCACCAGCAGTGGGCCGAGGGCAGATACGCAGTATTTT. Protein product: CATSSGPRADTQYF.

The V gene is TRBV18, the J gene TRBJ2-1, with D perhaps matching TRBD2 (6 bases). The CDR3 is 14 residues long. In germline, CDR1 is KGHSH, CDR2 LQKENI. Trimming stripped 2 bases from V and 6 bases from J, with 11 bases between. This chain's CDR3 is CASSPSVGGNEQFF. CDR3 in DNA: TGTGCCAGCTCACCATCGGTCGGGGGCAATGAGCAGTTCTTC.

The chain is built from TRBV15 and TRBJ2-7, with D unresolved. CDR3 size: 13 residues. CDR1 and CDR2 (germline): LNHNV, YYDKDF (reference sequence). Trimming took 1 base from V and 1 from J, leaving 5 bases between them. In nucleotides, the CDR3 is TGTGCCACCAGCAGAGTCCTATCCTACGAGCAGTACTTC. It translates to CATSRVLSYEQYF.

DNA of the CDR3: TGCGCCAGCAGCTTGTCGGGACTAGCCCCCTACGAGCAGTACTTC. Its protein is CASSLSGLAPYEQYF. The chain employs TRBV5-1 and TRBJ2-7; 9 nucleotides agree with TRBD2. J gave up 2 bases and V 1 base, and 4 bases lay outside the gene matches. CDR1 is SGHRS and CDR2 is YFSETQ in the germline V gene. There are 15 residues in the CDR3.

This clone was picked up a small number of times. The chain recombines TRBV18 with TRBJ1-4; 10 bases match TRBD1. The CDR3 is 17 amino acids. CDR1 and CDR2 (germline): KGHSH, LQKENI. The junction had 4 bases not matched to a gene; V was cut back by 3 bases and J by 0 bases. The CDR3 protein is CASSPRDRGATNEKLFF. CDR3 sequence (DNA): TGTGCCAGCTCACCTAGGGACAGGGGCGCAACTAATGAAAAACTGTTTTTT.

The V call is TRBV18, the J call TRBJ1-2; D uncertain. Germline CDR1 is KGHSH and CDR2 is LQKENI. The germline V and J ends were trimmed by 3 bases and 8 bases, with 22 bases remaining between them. This CDR3 has 16 residues. The CDR3 nucleotides read TGTGCCAGCTCACCCGCGGTCCGGGATAACAATATGGGCTACACCTTC. This gives the protein CASSPAVRDNNMGYTF.

The chain couples TRBV11-1 to TRBJ2-1; a weak D match, TRBD2 (7 bases). This CDR3 has 15 amino acids. Germline-derived CDR1 and CDR2 are SGHAT and FQDESV (reference sequence). V was trimmed by 5 bases and J by 7 bases, leaving 18 bases between them. CDR3 nucleotides: TGTGCCAGCAGCCCCAGGGAGGGGGTAGGGAATGAGCAGTTCTTC. It codes for CASSPREGVGNEQFF.

V is TRBV4-1 and J is TRBJ2-7, with a tentative D call TRBD1 (5 bases). This CDR3 has 17 amino acids. V was clipped by 0 bases and J by 0 bases, with 15 bases between them. The germline gives CDR1 MGHRA, CDR2 YSYEKL. The CDR3 nucleotides are TGCGCCAGCAGCCAAGACTTGACCAGGGCCACCTCCTACGAGCAGTACTTC. It yields the protein CASSQDLTRATSYEQYF.

This clone was detected a few times. The V gene is TRBV9, the J gene TRBJ1-2; D is undetermined. Trimming took off 0 bases at V and 4 bases at J, with 10 bases between the two ends. The CDR3 is made up of 14 amino acids. Germline CDR1 reads SGDLS; CDR2 reads YYNGEE. The CDR3 coding sequence is TGTGCCAGCAGCGTAGAGAGGCAGAGCTATGGCTACACCTTC. This translates into CASSVERQSYGYTF.

This clone was picked up a small number of times. The CDR3 DNA sequence: TGTGCCAGCAGCTTAGGACTAGCGAACGAGCAGTACTTC. Protein sequence: CASSLGLANEQYF. This chain uses TRBV7-3 with TRBJ2-7, with 9 nucleotides matching TRBD2. J lost 5 bases, V lost 2 bases, and 1 base had no gene match. The CDR3 is 13 residues long. The V gene's germline CDR1 is SGHTA and CDR2 FQGTGA.

This clone was counted a few times. The rearrangement links TRBV5-4 to TRBJ2-7, with D possibly matching TRBD2 (8 bases). The V and J ends lost 5 bases and 3 bases respectively, with 18 bases between them. Germline V gene data show CDR1 as SGHNT and CDR2 as YYREEE (reference sequence). This CDR3 is built from 15 residues. The CDR3 DNA is TGTGCCAGCAGGCCCGCGGGGGGACAGAACTACGAGCAGTACTTC. Its protein product is CASRPAGGQNYEQYF. Using reference TRBV5-4 and TRBJ2-7 for the parts outside the CDR3, the full variable domain is ETGVTQSPTHLIKTRGQQVTLRCSSQSGHNTVSWYQQALGQGPQFIFQYYREEENGRGNFPPRFSGLQFPNYSSELNVNALELDDSALYLCASRPAGGQNYEQYFGPGTRLTVT.

This clone has just a few counts. The V call is TRBV6-6, the J call TRBJ2-3; TRBD2 matches at 7 bases. Germline V CDR1 and CDR2: MNHNY, SVGAGI (reference sequence). This CDR3 has 12 amino acids. V was clipped by 7 bases and J by 4 bases; unmatched bases: 2. CDR3 in amino acids: CASTGRSDTQYF. CDR3 DNA: TGTGCCAGCACCGGGAGGTCAGATACGCAGTATTTT.

This clone has more than one count but fewer than ten. This chain uses TRBV5-1 with TRBJ2-4, with 8 nucleotides matching TRBD2. CDR1 is SGHRS and CDR2 is YFSETQ in the germline V gene. The CDR3 loop spans 17 amino acids. Trimming at V came to 0 bases and at J to 1 base, leaving 6 bases not matched to a gene. The CDR3 is CASSLGAPSGAKNIQYF. The CDR3 DNA follows: TGCGCCAGCAGCTTGGGGGCCCCTAGCGGGGCCAAAAACATTCAGTACTTC.